These 29 T cell receptor beta chains came from one sample sequenced in a study of patients and donors after allogeneic stem cell transplantation (dated by TCRdb to 2020 to 2021). The library was produced with RT-PCR. The instrument was a NextSeq 550. TCRdb took the public reads, trimmed them with fastp at Q25, ran MiXCR for clone calling and kept in-frame beta chains. Each CDR3 protein gets just one entry, which takes the most common genes and DNA from the rows behind it. The sample includes about 960,000 distinct CDR3 sequences, with roughly 18% observed a single time. The top ten constitute under 6.5% of the sample. Sequenced: blood, either unsorted or a sorted T cell fraction (not recorded which). These TCRs come from a human donor who was either an allogeneic HSCT recipient or a stem cell or donor lymphocyte infusion donor (not recorded which). It is not recorded whose cells these are; they may come from a transplant donor.

The V gene is TRBV5-1, the J gene TRBJ2-2, with 8 bases lining up with TRBD1. This CDR3 has 14 amino acids. Trimming cost V 3 bases and J 6 bases; bases outside gene matches: 4. CDR1 and CDR2 (germline): SGHRS, YFSETQ. The CDR3 nucleotides are TGCGCCAGCAGCTCGACAGGGGCCGCCGGGGAGCTGTTTTTT. Translation gives CASSSTGAAGELFF.

The genes are TRBV30 and TRBJ2-7, with unresolved D. Trimming took 2 bases from V and 7 from J, leaving 18 bases between them. Germline CDR1 GTSNPN, CDR2 SVGIG (reference sequence). This CDR3 has 14 amino acids. This chain's CDR3 is CAWSLDTLIREQYF. The DNA for the CDR3 is TGTGCCTGGAGTCTTGACACCCTTATCAGGGAGCAGTACTTC.

This chain connects TRBV20-1 to TRBJ2-7; TRBD2 aligns across 10 bases. The CDR3 has 14 residues. Germline CDR1 and CDR2: DFQATT and SNEGSKA (reference sequence). The V gene end was trimmed by 4 bases and the J gene end by 4 bases; junction bases not matched to a gene: 7. The CDR3 loop is CSANKAGGPYEQYF. For the CDR3, the DNA is TGCAGTGCTAATAAAGCGGGAGGGCCGTACGAGCAGTACTTC.

This clonotype was seen more than once but under ten times. The genes are TRBV11-3 and TRBJ2-5; a possible D gene is TRBD2 (6 bases). The germline V gene has CDR1 SGHNT and CDR2 YENEEA. The CDR3 contains 14 residues. V was pared by 4 bases and J by 4 bases, with 13 bases between. The CDR3 here is CASSSGRLGETQYF. The CDR3 nucleotides are TGTGCCAGCAGCTCAGGGAGGCTAGGAGAGACCCAGTACTTC.

A few counts support this clonotype. V gene TRBV5-6 combines with J gene TRBJ2-3; 9 bases agree with TRBD2. V trimming: 4 bases; J trimming: 5 bases; junction bases outside the gene matches: 8. CDR3 length: 15 amino acids. CDR1 SGHDT and CDR2 YYEEEE come from the germline V gene. CDR3 sequence (DNA): TGTGCCAGCAGCCCCTATAGCGGGGGAAAAGATACGCAGTATTTT. This sequence encodes CASSPYSGGKDTQYF.

The gene calls are TRBV12-3 or TRBV12-4 and TRBJ2-1; D call uncertain. V was clipped by 7 bases and J by 8 bases, with 9 bases between them. The CDR3 spans 11 residues. DNA of the CDR3: TGTGCCAGCAATCTGGCCTATGAGCAGTTCTTC. Its translation: CASNLAYEQFF.

This clonotype was detected many times. J is TRBJ1-2 and V is TRBV12-3 or TRBV12-4, with TRBD1 matching over 7 bases. The CDR3 loop spans 16 amino acids. V lost 3 bases to trimming and J lost 2 bases; unmatched junction nucleotides: 9. The CDR3, as DNA: TGTGCCAGCAGTTTTCGCCCGTCACAGGGGAACTATGGCTACACCTTC. Its translation is CASSFRPSQGNYGYTF.

CDR3 loop: CASTAGGAVAKNIQYF. DNA for the CDR3: TGTGCCAGTACGGCAGGGGGGGCCGTAGCCAAAAACATTCAGTACTTC. The genes are TRBV19 and TRBJ2-4; either TRBD1 or TRBD2 may fit D (7 bases each). The CDR3 contains 16 residues. The germline CDR1 and CDR2 sequences are LNHDA and SQIVND (reference sequence). V shed 7 bases and J shed 0 bases, with 16 bases lying between them.

The chain combines TRBV6-5 with TRBJ2-2, with 10 bases that match TRBD2. Germline V lookup: CDR1 MNHEY, CDR2 SVGAGI. The CDR3 is 17 residues long. J gave up 2 bases and V 1 base, and 4 bases lay outside the gene matches. The CDR3, as DNA: TGTGCCAGCAGTTACTTCTCTAGCGGGGGTAACACCGGGGAGCTGTTTTTT. This codes for CASSYFSSGGNTGELFF.

This clonotype was recorded a few times. The rearrangement uses TRBV5-4 and TRBJ2-7, with D possibly TRBD2 on 7 matching bases. Germline V gene data show CDR1 as SGHNT and CDR2 as YYREEE (reference sequence). The CDR3 consists of 15 residues. V dropped 2 bases and J dropped 2 bases, with 14 bases sitting between them. CDR3 sequence reads: CASSFGGGLTYEQYF. CDR3 sequence (DNA): TGTGCCAGCAGCTTTGGCGGGGGCTTAACCTACGAGCAGTACTTC.

This clonotype was recorded many times. The chain couples TRBV7-3 to TRBJ1-1; D gene ambiguous. Trimming took 5 bases from V and 2 from J, leaving 9 bases between them. CDR3 size: 13 residues. CDR1 and CDR2 (germline): SGHTA, FQGTGA. For the CDR3, the DNA is TGTGCCAGCAGCCCCCTCCCTAACACTGAAGCTTTCTTT. This translates into CASSPLPNTEAFF.

The rearrangement uses TRBV3-1 and TRBJ1-4; weak D call: TRBD1 (5 bases). Deletions cut 5 bases from V and 5 bases from J, with 12 bases between. The CDR3 extends over 14 amino acids. Germline V lookup: CDR1 LGHDT, CDR2 YNNKEL (reference sequence). The CDR3 spells CASSYRTRNEKLFF. The CDR3 DNA is TGTGCCAGCAGCTACCGGACACGGAATGAAAAACTGTTTTTT. Looking up the rest from reference TRBV3-1 and TRBJ1-4 gives the full variable domain: DTAVSQTPKYLVTQMGNDKSIKCEQNLGHDTMYWYKQDSKKFLKIMFSYNNKELIINETVPNRFSPKSPDKAHLNLHINSLELGDSAVYFCASSYRTRNEKLFFGSGTQLSVL.

This clonotype was observed a few times. The chain combines TRBV2 with TRBJ2-1, with D perhaps TRBD1 (6 bases). CDR1 and CDR2 from the germline V gene are SNHLY and FYNNEI. Trimming removed 7 bases from V and 0 bases from J, with 10 bases in between. The CDR3 length is 14 residues. CDR3 coding DNA: TGTGCCAGCAACACAGGGTTCTCCTACAATGAGCAGTTCTTC. Protein sequence: CASNTGFSYNEQFF.

This clonotype was counted only a few times. The rearrangement uses TRBV24-1 and TRBJ2-1; unclear D gene. The CDR3 covers 12 residues. Trimming took 3 bases from V and 7 from J, leaving 6 bases between them. Germline V gene lookup returns CDR1 KGHDR and CDR2 SFDVKD. CDR3 in amino acids: CATSDTPNEQFF. The CDR3 bases are TGTGCCACCAGTGATACACCGAATGAGCAGTTCTTC.

This clonotype has a handful of counts. The chain is built from TRBV7-2 and TRBJ2-5; TRBD1 is a possible D gene (5 bases). In germline, CDR1 is SGHTA, CDR2 FQGNSA. This CDR3 contains 14 residues. V was cut by 2 bases and J by 1 base, with 8 bases left in between. The CDR3 DNA sequence: TGTGCCAGCAGCTTAAGGGGCCTCCAAGAGACCCAGTACTTC. Translated: CASSLRGLQETQYF.

In this sample, this clonotype turned up a few times. J is TRBJ1-2 and V is TRBV9; 7 nucleotides agree with TRBD1. This CDR3 has 15 amino acids. J lost 3 bases, V lost 3 bases, and 8 bases had no gene match. CDR1 is SGDLS and CDR2 is YYNGEE in the germline V gene. The CDR3 region is CASSAIGTAHYGYTF. In DNA form, the CDR3 reads TGTGCCAGCAGCGCGATCGGGACAGCACACTATGGCTACACCTTC.

Only a few counts were recorded for this clonotype. The chain employs TRBV4-1 and TRBJ2-2, with D tentatively TRBD2 (6 bases). The CDR3 extends over 18 amino acids. V was pared by 2 bases and J by 4 bases, with 20 bases between. Germline CDR1 MGHRA, CDR2 YSYEKL. The CDR3 is CASSQPLSGPRGTGELFF. CDR3 DNA sequence: TGCGCCAGCAGCCAACCGCTTAGCGGCCCCCGGGGCACCGGGGAGCTGTTTTTT.

This clonotype appeared many times. The rearrangement links TRBV12-3 or TRBV12-4 to TRBJ2-7, with a possible D match to TRBD2 (6 bases). This CDR3 spans 14 amino acids. The ends were cut back, 5 bases at V and 6 bases at J, with 17 bases in the middle. CDR3 sequence reads: CASSPLGGMGEQYF. The CDR3 bases are TGTGCCAGCAGTCCACTGGGGGGAATGGGCGAGCAGTACTTC.

This clonotype was seen only a few times. The junction differs from germline at one of its ends, possibly a read error. J is TRBJ1-1 and V is TRBV6-5; TRBD1 agrees at 9 bases. The CDR3 is 14 residues long. Per germline, CDR1 MNHEY and CDR2 SVGAGI. The CDR3 loop is CASSYTLKDRGLAF. CDR3 coding DNA: TGTGCCAGCAGTTACACCCTTAAAGACAGGGGGTTAGCATTT.

This clonotype was picked up a small number of times. The gene calls are TRBV12-3 or TRBV12-4 and TRBJ1-1; D gene ambiguous. CDR3 length equals 15 residues. The V and J ends lost 1 base and 0 bases respectively, with 9 bases between them. Written as DNA, the CDR3 is TGTGCCAGCAGTTTAGGGGATTTAATGAACACTGAAGCTTTCTTT. It yields the protein CASSLGDLMNTEAFF.

In its sample, this clonotype was seen many times. V usage is TRBV20-1 and J usage is TRBJ2-1, with a possible D match to TRBD1 (5 bases). The CDR3 loop spans 14 amino acids. In germline, CDR1 is DFQATT, CDR2 SNEGSKA (reference sequence). V dropped 7 bases and J dropped 0 bases, with 13 bases sitting between them. CDR3 residues: CSVRETLSYNEQFF. The CDR3, as DNA: TGCAGTGTCAGGGAAACCCTCTCCTACAATGAGCAGTTCTTC.

The chain carries TRBV20-1 and TRBJ2-1; TRBD2 matches 9 bases. V was pared by 5 bases and J by 5 bases, with 13 bases of the junction left unmatched. The CDR3 is 16 amino acids. The germline V gene encodes CDR1 DFQATT and CDR2 SNEGSKA (reference sequence). CDR3 DNA sequence: TGCAGTGCTGACTACCCTCGACTAGCGGCTAACAATGAGCAGTTCTTC. Its translation: CSADYPRLAANNEQFF.

The V gene is TRBV30, the J gene TRBJ1-1; weak D call: TRBD1 (5 bases). CDR1 is GTSNPN and CDR2 is SVGIG in the germline V gene (reference sequence). Deletions cut 2 bases from V and 7 bases from J, with 14 bases between. This CDR3 comprises 13 residues. DNA of the CDR3: TGTGCCTGGAGTATTAGATGGGACGGTGAAGCTTTCTTT. It translates to CAWSIRWDGEAFF.

In this sample, this clonotype turned up a few times. This chain joins TRBV12-3 or TRBV12-4 and TRBJ2-1, with 8 bases matching TRBD2. V lost 7 bases to trimming and J lost 9 bases; unmatched junction nucleotides: 20. CDR3 length equals 17 residues. The CDR3: CASTPHRGPAGGGEQFF. As DNA, the CDR3 is TGTGCCAGCACCCCTCACCGAGGACCGGCGGGGGGAGGTGAGCAGTTCTTC.

The chain couples TRBV29-1 to TRBJ2-7, with 11 bases lining up with TRBD1. Germline CDR1 reads SQVTM; CDR2 reads ANQGSEA. V shed 4 bases, J shed 2 bases, and the junction held 4 bases outside the gene matches. The CDR3 totals 14 residues. The CDR3 DNA reads as TGCAGCGTTGTACCGGGACAGGGGGCCTACGAGCAGTACTTC. This encodes CSVVPGQGAYEQYF.

There are a few counts of this clonotype. This rearrangement joins TRBV29-1 to TRBJ1-1, with a tentative D call TRBD1 (5 bases). CDR3 length equals 13 residues. CDR1 is SQVTM, CDR2 ANQGSEA, per germline. The germline V and J ends were trimmed by 1 base and 8 bases, with 14 bases remaining between them. The CDR3 DNA is TGCAGCGTTGAAGTTTTGGGGACCCACGAAGCTTTCTTT. It encodes CSVEVLGTHEAFF.

This chain uses TRBV21-1 with TRBJ2-7; no DNA check was done on the table's D call, TRBD1. TRBV21-1 is classified as a pseudogene. The CDR3 has 16 residues. CDR3 region: CASSKVGRQGTREQYF. The CDR3 DNA reads as TGTGCCAGCAGCAAAGTCGGGAGACAGGGAACGAGAGAGCAGTACTTC.

This chain uses TRBV29-1 with TRBJ1-2; D gene unclear. CDR3 length: 13 residues. Trimming shortened V by 4 bases and J by 3 bases, and 12 bases separated the two germline ends. CDR1 SQVTM and CDR2 ANQGSEA come from the germline V gene. The CDR3 sequence: CSVGVGMDYGYTF. The CDR3 nucleotides read TGCAGCGTTGGTGTAGGGATGGACTATGGCTACACCTTC.

The chain joins TRBV4-2 to TRBJ2-3; TRBD2 matches 14 bases. This CDR3 comprises 17 residues. Losses at the gene ends were 4 bases for V and 5 bases for J; bases not matched to a gene: 8. Germline V lookup: CDR1 LGHNA, CDR2 YNFKEQ. The chain's CDR3 is CASSPQGLAGEGDTQYF. The CDR3 nucleotides are TGTGCCAGCAGCCCCCAGGGACTAGCGGGGGAGGGAGATACGCAGTATTTT.